The clone carrying this T cell receptor beta chain has at least ten counts. This sample is drawn from a study of T cells in Graves' hyperthyroidism and ophthalmopathy. What was amplified from RNA transcripts were TCR beta CDR3 regions. In the first-round RT-PCR of the TCR CDR3, the HTBI primer set was used. Via MiXCR, TCRdb re-called the multiplex PCR reads, giving one row per CDR3 protein. The table has about 480,000 distinct CDR3 sequences, 14% seen once. The CDR3 is 16 amino acids. Trimming took 6 bases from V and 4 from J; bases not matched to a gene: 15. The clonotype originates from a woman younger than 35 with Graves' hyperthyroidism. The gene calls are TRBV12-3 or TRBV12-4 and TRBJ2-7; TRBD1 agrees at 7 bases. The specimen was blood. The DNA of the CDR3 is TGTGCCAGCAGCTTTAGACTTTTCCTACAGGGGTACGAGCAGTACTTC. This codes for CASSFRLFLQGYEQYF.